The clone carrying this TCR beta chain showed up just a few times. In the study's own analysis: Estimated nucleated cell counts came from reference gene primer amplification. Using immunoSEQ multiplex PCR, the repertoire was profiled, and TCRdb retains in-frame clones only, with some absent. That table is the source of V, J and clone size, and D and trimming were worked out from the DNA. The table has 250,000 to 300,000 clones, 80% to 90% seen once. This specimen comes from a study of blood T cell repertoires in COVID-19. As for the study in general: The analysed material was cDNA or gDNA that came from T cells, B-cell-depleted T cells, or PBMCs.

This CDR3 region has 14 residues. The germline CDR1 and CDR2 sequences are LGHNA and YSLEER. V was clipped by 1 base and J by 1 base, with 7 bases between them. V and J are TRBV4-3 and TRBJ1-1; D not certain. The specimen sequenced was peripheral blood. The source is a man aged 30-40 years with active or convalescent COVID-19. The CDR3 DNA is TGCGCCAGCAGCCAAGGATACACGAACACTGAAGCTTTCTTT. Its translation: CASSQGYTNTEAFF.